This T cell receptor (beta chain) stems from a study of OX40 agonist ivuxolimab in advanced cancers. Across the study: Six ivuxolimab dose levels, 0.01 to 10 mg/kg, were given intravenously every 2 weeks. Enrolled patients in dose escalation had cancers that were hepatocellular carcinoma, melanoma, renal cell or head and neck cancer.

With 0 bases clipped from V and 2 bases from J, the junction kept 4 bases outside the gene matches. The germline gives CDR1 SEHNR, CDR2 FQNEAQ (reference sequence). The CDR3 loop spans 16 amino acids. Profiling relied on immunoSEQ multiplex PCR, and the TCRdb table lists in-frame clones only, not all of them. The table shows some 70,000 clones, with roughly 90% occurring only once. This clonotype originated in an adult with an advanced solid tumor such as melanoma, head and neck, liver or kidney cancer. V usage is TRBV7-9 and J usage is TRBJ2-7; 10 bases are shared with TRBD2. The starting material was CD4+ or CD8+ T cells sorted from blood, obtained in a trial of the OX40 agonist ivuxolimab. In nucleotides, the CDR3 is TGTGCCAGCAGCTTAGCGCGAAGCGGGAGGGCCTACGAGCAGTACTTC. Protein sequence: CASSLARSGRAYEQYF.